These 21 T cell receptor beta chains were sequenced from one sample in a study of blood T cell repertoires in COVID-19. Assay used: immunoSEQ multiplex PCR; TCRdb lists only in-frame clones, some missing. The sample lists about 34,000 clones, less than 95% occurring once. The sequenced sample consisted of peripheral blood. These receptors originate from a man aged 80 or over with acute or convalescent COVID-19.

V gene TRBV12-3 or TRBV12-4 combines with J gene TRBJ1-3; D gene ambiguous. V lost 6 bases and J lost 8, with 14 bases in between. The CDR3 totals 13 residues. This CDR3 reads CASSSYPGDTIYF. Written as DNA, the CDR3 is TGTGCCAGCAGCTCCTACCCCGGGGACACCATATATTTT.

This chain connects TRBV27 to TRBJ1-6; 12 bases are shared with TRBD1. The CDR3 spans 17 residues. CDR1 and CDR2 (germline): MNHEY, SMNVEV (reference sequence). V shed 8 bases, J shed 7 bases, and the junction held 12 bases outside the gene matches. The CDR3 is CASSRDFGTGGNSPLHF. CDR3 bases: TGTGCCAGCTCTCGGGATTTTGGGACAGGGGGCAATTCACCCCTCCACTTT.

The chain links TRBV29-1 to TRBJ1-2, with a weak D call TRBD1 (6 bases). Trimming cost V 8 bases and J 8 bases, with 18 bases left between them. From germline, CDR1 is SQVTM and CDR2 ANQGSEA. The CDR3 spans 12 residues. CDR3 DNA: TGCAGCACCCGGGAAGGGGACAAGGGCTACACCTTC. This sequence encodes CSTREGDKGYTF.

The chain uses TRBV15 and TRBJ1-3, with D perhaps TRBD1 (5 bases). The CDR3 is 17 amino acids. Trimming pared 0 bases from V and 3 bases from J, leaving 15 bases between. Per germline, CDR1 LNHNV and CDR2 YYDKDF (reference sequence). The CDR3 region is CATSRDRVGLGGNTIYF. The CDR3, as DNA: TGTGCCACCAGCAGAGATCGGGTGGGGCTAGGTGGAAACACCATATATTTT.

The chain recombines TRBV5-6 with TRBJ2-2, with 7 bases fitting TRBD1. The CDR3 is made up of 13 amino acids. The germline CDR1 and CDR2 sequences are SGHDT and YYEEEE. V lost 5 bases and J lost 7; bases outside the gene matches: 5. The CDR3 protein is CASRDRVHGELFF. DNA for the CDR3: TGTGCCAGCAGAGACAGGGTTCACGGGGAGCTGTTTTTT.

This chain uses TRBV30 with TRBJ1-6; D remains unclear. Germline V gene lookup returns CDR1 GTSNPN and CDR2 SVGIG (reference sequence). The CDR3 spans 12 residues. The V end lost 3 bases, the J end lost 9 bases, and 9 bases lay between the germline ends. CDR3 nucleotides: TGTGCCTGGAGCTCGGGAAGTTCACCCCTCCACTTT. Its translation is CAWSSGSSPLHF.

This clone has just a few counts. The V gene is TRBV19, the J gene TRBJ2-2, with 10 nucleotides matching TRBD1. This CDR3 is built from 17 residues. Germline lookup yields CDR1 LNHDA and CDR2 SQIVND (reference sequence). The V and J ends lost 7 bases and 6 bases, in that order; junction bases with no gene match: 14. This chain's CDR3 is CASTQTRDRGYAGELFF. CDR3 in DNA: TGTGCCAGTACCCAAACCCGGGACAGGGGATACGCCGGGGAGCTGTTTTTT.

The V and J genes are TRBV11-2 and TRBJ1-5, with TRBD1 matching over 9 bases. The V gene's germline CDR1 is SGHAT and CDR2 FQNNGV. The V gene end was trimmed by 5 bases and the J gene end by 7 bases; junction bases not matched to a gene: 12. The CDR3 has 16 residues. The CDR3 spells CASSAGRTGGEQPQHF. The CDR3 DNA is TGTGCCAGCAGCGCAGGCCGTACAGGGGGCGAACAGCCCCAGCATTTT. The whole variable domain, remainder taken from reference TRBV11-2 and TRBJ1-5, is EAGVAQSPRYKIIEKRQSVAFWCNPISGHATLYWYQQILGQGPKLLIQFQNNGVVDDSQLPKDRFSAERLKGVDSTLKIQPAKLEDSAVYLCASSAGRTGGEQPQHFGDGTRLSIL.

The chain is built from TRBV6-1 and TRBJ2-3; no clear D. From germline, CDR1 is MNHNS and CDR2 SASEGT. The CDR3 is 15 amino acids. Between the trimmed V and J ends, which lost 3 bases and 0 bases, there was a span of 10 bases. CDR3 in DNA: TGTGCCAGCAGTGACACGGGTCGGAGCACAGATACGCAGTATTTT. Its protein is CASSDTGRSTDTQYF.

The chain employs TRBV19 and TRBJ2-6; no clear D. The ends were cut back, 1 base at V and 0 bases at J, with 16 bases in the middle. The CDR3 covers 19 residues. Germline loops: CDR1 LNHDA, CDR2 SQIVND (reference sequence). CDR3 DNA sequence: TGTGCCAGTAGTATAGTTATGACAAGCCCTAACTCTGGGGCCAACGTCCTGACTTTC. As protein: CASSIVMTSPNSGANVLTF.

The chain uses TRBV19 and TRBJ1-2, with 10 bases lining up with TRBD1. Germline values: CDR1 LNHDA, CDR2 SQIVND (reference sequence). The junction had 8 bases not matched to a gene; V was cut back by 8 bases and J by 5 bases. This CDR3 is built from 14 residues. The CDR3 bases are TGTGCCAGTGCATCGGGACAGGGGTCATATGGCTACACCTTC. Amino acids: CASASGQGSYGYTF.

As for this clone: Other nucleotide sequences from this sample produce the same CDR3. V gene TRBV13 combines with J gene TRBJ2-5, with 11 bases fitting TRBD2. CDR3 length: 19 residues. Losses at the gene ends were 0 bases for V and 3 bases for J; bases not matched to a gene: 12. The V gene's germline CDR1 is PRHDT and CDR2 FYEKMQ (reference sequence). CDR3 nucleotide sequence: TGTGCCAGCAGCTTAGGGTTAGCGGGGGGGCTAGGCCCAGAAGAGACCCAGTACTTC. Encoded protein: CASSLGLAGGLGPEETQYF.

CDR3: CASSQVGTGTGRSPLHF. The CDR3 bases are TGTGCCAGCAGCCAAGTGGGGACCGGGACAGGGCGTTCACCCCTCCACTTT. The V call is TRBV3-1 (or the pseudogene TRBV3-2), the J call TRBJ1-6, with 9 positions matching TRBD1. The CDR3 is 17 amino acids. Trimming removed 1 base from V and 9 bases from J; junction bases left unmatched: 10. The V gene's germline CDR1 is LGHDT and CDR2 YNNKEL (reference sequence).

The J gene is TRBJ1-3, the V gene TRBV13, with a possible D match to TRBD1 (6 bases). The CDR3 runs to 16 residues. The V end lost 0 bases, the J end lost 4 bases, and 13 bases lay between the germline ends. Germline CDR1 and CDR2: PRHDT and FYEKMQ (reference sequence). Here the CDR3 DNA reads TGTGCCAGCAGCTTAGGAACCGGGACACTAGGAAACACCATATATTTT. Translation gives CASSLGTGTLGNTIYF.

J is TRBJ1-2 and V is TRBV5-1; no definite D call. The CDR3 extends over 16 amino acids. In germline, CDR1 is SGHRS, CDR2 YFSETQ. Deletions cut 4 bases from V and 6 bases from J, with 22 bases between. CDR3 nucleotides: TGCGCCAGCAGCGTAGGGAGGGCTGGGGATTTGCATGGCTACACCTTC. This translates into CASSVGRAGDLHGYTF.

This rearrangement joins TRBV5-1 to TRBJ1-4; 9 bases line up with TRBD1. The CDR3 runs to 15 residues. Germline CDR1 and CDR2: SGHRS and YFSETQ. V was clipped by 0 bases and J by 8 bases; unmatched bases: 5. CDR3 nucleotide sequence: TGCGCCAGCAGCTTGGGTGGGACAGGGCGCGAAAAACTGTTTTTT. Amino acids: CASSLGGTGREKLFF.

CDR3 sequence (DNA): TGTGCCAGCTCGCCAGACAGGGCCTATGGCTACACCTTC. It specifies CASSPDRAYGYTF. The chain carries TRBV18 and TRBJ1-2; 7 bases are shared with TRBD1. The V and J ends lost 6 bases and 4 bases, in that order; junction bases with no gene match: 5. This CDR3 region has 13 residues. Germline V CDR1 and CDR2: KGHSH, LQKENI. The full variable domain, its missing parts supplied by reference TRBV18 and TRBJ1-2, is NAGVMQNPRHLVRRRGQEARLRCSPMKGHSHVYWYRQLPEEGLKFMVYLQKENIIDESGMPKERFSAEFPKEGPSILRIQQVVRGDSAAYFCASSPDRAYGYTFGSGTRLTVV.

This rearrangement joins TRBV3-1 (or the pseudogene TRBV3-2) to TRBJ1-6; D might be TRBD1 (6 bases). V shed 5 bases and J shed 10 bases, with 18 bases lying between them. The length of the CDR3 is 15 residues. Germline CDR1 is LGHDT and CDR2 is YNNKEL (reference sequence). CDR3 bases: TGTGCCAGCAGCTCTCGACAGGCCTTTAGGTCACCCCTCCACTTT. Translating gives CASSSRQAFRSPLHF.

The V and J genes are TRBV6-5 and TRBJ2-7, with TRBD1 matching over 8 bases. The CDR3 spans 11 residues. V lost 10 bases and J lost 5; bases outside the gene matches: 4. The germline V gene has CDR1 MNHEY and CDR2 SVGAGI. The CDR3 is CATGQGHEQYF. CDR3 bases: TGTGCCACCGGACAGGGCCACGAGCAGTACTTC.

This rearrangement joins TRBV29-1 to TRBJ1-5; possibly TRBD1 for D (6 bases). The CDR3 loop spans 13 amino acids. CDR1 is SQVTM, CDR2 ANQGSEA, per germline. Trimming took off 6 bases at V and 4 bases at J, with 13 bases between the two ends. DNA for the CDR3: TGCAGCGTACAGGGATCTGGGAATCAGCCCCAGCATTTT. It translates to CSVQGSGNQPQHF.

The chain has TRBV7-9 and TRBJ2-2; D gene ambiguous. The ends were cut back, 2 bases at V and 0 bases at J, with 7 bases in the middle. This CDR3 spans 15 amino acids. Per germline, CDR1 SEHNR and CDR2 FQNEAQ (reference sequence). In DNA form, the CDR3 reads TGTGCCAGCAGCTTATACAGAGCGAACACCGGGGAGCTGTTTTTT. Its translation is CASSLYRANTGELFF. The variable domain in full, with the rest retrieved from reference TRBV7-9 and TRBJ2-2, is DTGVSQNPRHKITKRGQNVTFRCDPISEHNRLYWYRQTLGQGPEFLTYFQNEAQLEKSRLLSDRFSAERPKGSFSTLEIQRTEQGDSAMYLCASSLYRANTGELFFGEGSRLTVL.